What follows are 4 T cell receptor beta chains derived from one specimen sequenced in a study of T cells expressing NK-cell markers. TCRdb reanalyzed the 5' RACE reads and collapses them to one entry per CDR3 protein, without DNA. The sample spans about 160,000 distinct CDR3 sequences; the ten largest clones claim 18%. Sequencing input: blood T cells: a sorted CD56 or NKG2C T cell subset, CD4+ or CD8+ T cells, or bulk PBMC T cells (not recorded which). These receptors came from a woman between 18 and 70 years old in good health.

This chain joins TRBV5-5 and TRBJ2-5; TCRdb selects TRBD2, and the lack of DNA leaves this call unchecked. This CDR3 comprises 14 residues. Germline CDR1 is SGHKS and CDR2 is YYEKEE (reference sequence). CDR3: CASSLGTRLETQYF.

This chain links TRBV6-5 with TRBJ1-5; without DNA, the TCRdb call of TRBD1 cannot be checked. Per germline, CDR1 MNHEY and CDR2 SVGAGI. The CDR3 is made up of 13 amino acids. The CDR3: CASSYGRGQPQHF.

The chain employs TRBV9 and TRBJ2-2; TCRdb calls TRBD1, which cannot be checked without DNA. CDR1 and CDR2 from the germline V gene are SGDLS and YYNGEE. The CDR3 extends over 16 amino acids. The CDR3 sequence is CASSVVVGQDTGELFF.

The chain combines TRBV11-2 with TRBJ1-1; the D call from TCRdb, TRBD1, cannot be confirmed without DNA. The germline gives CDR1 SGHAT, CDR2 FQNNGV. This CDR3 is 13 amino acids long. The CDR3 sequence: CASSLDRVTEAFF.